This TCR beta chain comes out of a study of T cell changes during pregnancy in multiple sclerosis. The V gene lost 1 base and the J gene lost 5 bases, with 9 bases spanning the gap. The CDR3 spans 14 residues. CDR1 SGHRS and CDR2 YFSETQ come from the germline V gene. The data were produced by immunoSEQ multiplex PCR, yet TCRdb's version contains in-frame clones alone and is incomplete. In the table there are approximately 100,000 clones, around 93% of which are singletons. Sequenced material: peripheral blood, taken in the first trimester of pregnancy. The chain recombines TRBV5-1 with TRBJ2-2, with TRBD1 as a possible D gene (5 bases). The sequence derives from a female donor with multiple sclerosis, enrolled in a pregnancy study. In nucleotides, the CDR3 is TGCGCCAGCAGCTTGTTGTCAGGGACCGGGGAGCTGTTTTTT. The encoded protein is CASSLLSGTGELFF.